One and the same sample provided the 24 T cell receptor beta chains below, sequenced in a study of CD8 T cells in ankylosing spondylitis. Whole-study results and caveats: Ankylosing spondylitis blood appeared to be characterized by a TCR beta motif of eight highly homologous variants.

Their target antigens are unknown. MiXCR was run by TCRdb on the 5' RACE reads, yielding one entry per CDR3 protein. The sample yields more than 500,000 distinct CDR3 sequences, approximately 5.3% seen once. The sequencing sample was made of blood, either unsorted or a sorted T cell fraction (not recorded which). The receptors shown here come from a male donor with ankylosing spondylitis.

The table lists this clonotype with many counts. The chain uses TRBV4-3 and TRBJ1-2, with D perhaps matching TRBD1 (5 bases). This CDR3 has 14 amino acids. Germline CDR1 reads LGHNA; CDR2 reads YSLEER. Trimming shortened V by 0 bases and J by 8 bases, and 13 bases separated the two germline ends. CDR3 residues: CASSQDHSGLGYTF. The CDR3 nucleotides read TGCGCCAGCAGCCAAGATCACTCAGGGCTAGGCTACACCTTC.

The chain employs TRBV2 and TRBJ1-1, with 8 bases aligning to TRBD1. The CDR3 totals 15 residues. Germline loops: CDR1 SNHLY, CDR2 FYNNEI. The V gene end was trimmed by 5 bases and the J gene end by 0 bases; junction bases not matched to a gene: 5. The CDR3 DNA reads TGTGCCAGCAGTATTCAGGGGGCTGTGAACACTGAAGCTTTCTTT. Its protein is CASSIQGAVNTEAFF.

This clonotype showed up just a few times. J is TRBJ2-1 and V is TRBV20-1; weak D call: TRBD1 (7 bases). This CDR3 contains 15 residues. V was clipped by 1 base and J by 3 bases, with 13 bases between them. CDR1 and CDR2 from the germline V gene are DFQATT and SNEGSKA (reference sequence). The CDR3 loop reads CSARGRGPGYNEQFF. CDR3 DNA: TGCAGTGCTAGAGGGAGGGGGCCTGGCTACAATGAGCAGTTCTTC.

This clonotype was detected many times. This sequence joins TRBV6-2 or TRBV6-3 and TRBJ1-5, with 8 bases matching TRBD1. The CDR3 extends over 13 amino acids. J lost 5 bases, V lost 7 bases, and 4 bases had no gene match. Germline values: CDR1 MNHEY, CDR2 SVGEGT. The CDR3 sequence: CASKGQGYQPQHF. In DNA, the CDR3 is TGTGCCAGCAAAGGACAGGGCTATCAGCCCCAGCATTTT.

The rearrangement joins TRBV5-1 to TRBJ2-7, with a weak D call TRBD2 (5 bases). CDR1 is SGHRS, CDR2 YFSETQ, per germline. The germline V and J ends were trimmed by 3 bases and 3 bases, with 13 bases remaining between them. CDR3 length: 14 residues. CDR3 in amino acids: CASSSVGVFYEQYF. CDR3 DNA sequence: TGCGCCAGCAGCTCAGTCGGGGTTTTCTACGAGCAGTACTTC. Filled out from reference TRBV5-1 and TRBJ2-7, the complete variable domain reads KAGVTQTPRYLIKTRGQQVTLSCSPISGHRSVSWYQQTPGQGLQFLFEYFSETQRNKGNFPGRFSGRQFSNSRSEMNVSTLELGDSALYLCASSSVGVFYEQYFGPGTRLTVT.

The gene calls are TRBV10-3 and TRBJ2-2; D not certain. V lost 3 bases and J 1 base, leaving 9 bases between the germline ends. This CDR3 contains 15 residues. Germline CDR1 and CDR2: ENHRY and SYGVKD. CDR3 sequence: CAISDSDGNTGELFF. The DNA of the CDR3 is TGTGCCATCAGTGACTCCGATGGGAACACCGGGGAGCTGTTTTTT.

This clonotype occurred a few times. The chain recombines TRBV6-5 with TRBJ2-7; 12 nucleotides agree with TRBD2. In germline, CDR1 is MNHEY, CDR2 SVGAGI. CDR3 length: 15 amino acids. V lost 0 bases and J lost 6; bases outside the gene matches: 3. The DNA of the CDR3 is TGTGCCAGCAGTTACTCCTGGACTAGCGGGATCGAGCAGTACTTC. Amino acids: CASSYSWTSGIEQYF.

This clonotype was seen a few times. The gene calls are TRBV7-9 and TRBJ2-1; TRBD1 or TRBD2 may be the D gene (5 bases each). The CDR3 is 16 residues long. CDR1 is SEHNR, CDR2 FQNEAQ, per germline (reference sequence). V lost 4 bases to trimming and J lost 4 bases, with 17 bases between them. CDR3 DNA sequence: TGTGCCAGCAGCTCACCGGGGCGCCCTTCATACAATGAGCAGTTCTTC. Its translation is CASSSPGRPSYNEQFF.

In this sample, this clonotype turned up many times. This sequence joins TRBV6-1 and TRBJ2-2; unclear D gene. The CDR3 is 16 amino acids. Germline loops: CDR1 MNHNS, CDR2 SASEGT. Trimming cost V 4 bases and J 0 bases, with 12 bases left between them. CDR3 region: CASSVGAQANTGELFF. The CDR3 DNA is TGTGCCAGCAGTGTCGGAGCCCAAGCGAACACCGGGGAGCTGTTTTTT.

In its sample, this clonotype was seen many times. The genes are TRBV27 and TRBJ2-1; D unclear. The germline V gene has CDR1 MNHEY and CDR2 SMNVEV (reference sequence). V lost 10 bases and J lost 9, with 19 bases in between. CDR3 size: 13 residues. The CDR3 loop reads CATCLGPALEQFF. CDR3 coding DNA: TGTGCCACCTGTCTCGGTCCAGCACTTGAGCAGTTCTTC.

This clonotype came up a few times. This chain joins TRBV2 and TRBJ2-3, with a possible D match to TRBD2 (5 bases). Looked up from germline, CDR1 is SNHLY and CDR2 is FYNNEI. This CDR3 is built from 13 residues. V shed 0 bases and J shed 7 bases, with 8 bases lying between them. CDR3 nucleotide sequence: TGTGCCAGCAGTGAAGCGGGAGTAAATACGCAGTATTTT. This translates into CASSEAGVNTQYF.

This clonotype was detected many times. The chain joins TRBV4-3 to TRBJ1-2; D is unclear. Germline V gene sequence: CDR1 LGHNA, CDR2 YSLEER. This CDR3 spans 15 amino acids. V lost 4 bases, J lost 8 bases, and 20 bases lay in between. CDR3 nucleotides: TGCGCCAGCAGCCGGTTTTTGGACGGGAGTTGGGGCTACACCTTC. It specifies CASSRFLDGSWGYTF.

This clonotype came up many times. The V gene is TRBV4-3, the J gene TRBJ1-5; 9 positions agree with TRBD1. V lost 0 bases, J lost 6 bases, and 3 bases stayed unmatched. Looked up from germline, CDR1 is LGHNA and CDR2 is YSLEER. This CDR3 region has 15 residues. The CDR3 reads CASSQDGTGSQPQHF. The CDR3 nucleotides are TGCGCCAGCAGCCAAGATGGGACAGGGAGTCAGCCCCAGCATTTT.

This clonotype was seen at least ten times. Here the CDR3 reads CASRAWTGELFF. CDR3 nucleotide sequence: TGTGCCAGCAGAGCGTGGACAGGGGAGCTGTTTTTT. The rearrangement links TRBV7-9 to TRBJ2-2, with a tentative D call TRBD1 (5 bases). Trimming stripped 6 bases from V and 8 bases from J, with 10 bases between. Germline V lookup: CDR1 SEHNR, CDR2 FQNEAQ (reference sequence). The length of the CDR3 is 12 residues. The whole variable domain, filled in from reference TRBV7-9 and TRBJ2-2, reads DTGVSQNPRHKITKRGQNVTFRCDPISEHNRLYWYRQTLGQGPEFLTYFQNEAQLEKSRLLSDRFSAERPKGSFSTLEIQRTEQGDSAMYLCASRAWTGELFFGEGSRLTVL.

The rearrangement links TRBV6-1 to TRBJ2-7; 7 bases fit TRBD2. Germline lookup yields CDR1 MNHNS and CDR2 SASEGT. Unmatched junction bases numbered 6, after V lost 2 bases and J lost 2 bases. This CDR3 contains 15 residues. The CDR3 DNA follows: TGTGCCAGCAGTGAACGGAGGGGAGGGCCCTACGAGCAGTACTTC. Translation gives CASSERRGGPYEQYF.

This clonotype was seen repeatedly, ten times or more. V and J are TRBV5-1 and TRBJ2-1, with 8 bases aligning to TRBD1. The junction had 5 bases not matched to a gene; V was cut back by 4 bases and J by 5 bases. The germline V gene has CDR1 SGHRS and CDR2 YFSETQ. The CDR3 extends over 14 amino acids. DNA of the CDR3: TGCGCCAGCAGCCGGGGACAGGTTGACAATGAGCAGTTCTTC. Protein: CASSRGQVDNEQFF. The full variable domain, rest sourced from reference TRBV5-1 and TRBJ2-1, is KAGVTQTPRYLIKTRGQQVTLSCSPISGHRSVSWYQQTPGQGLQFLFEYFSETQRNKGNFPGRFSGRQFSNSRSEMNVSTLELGDSALYLCASSRGQVDNEQFFGPGTRLTVL.

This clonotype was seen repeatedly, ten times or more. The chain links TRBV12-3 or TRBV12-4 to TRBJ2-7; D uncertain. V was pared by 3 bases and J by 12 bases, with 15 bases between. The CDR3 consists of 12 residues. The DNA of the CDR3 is TGTGCCAGCAGTTTCCACCTCCGTAACAGGTACTTC. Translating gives CASSFHLRNRYF.

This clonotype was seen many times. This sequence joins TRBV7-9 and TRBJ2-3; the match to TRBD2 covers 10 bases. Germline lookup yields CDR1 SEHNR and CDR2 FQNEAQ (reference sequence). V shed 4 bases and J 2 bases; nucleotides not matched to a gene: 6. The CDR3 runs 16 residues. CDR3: CASSSTSGVNTDTQYF. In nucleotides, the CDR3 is TGTGCCAGCAGCTCCACTAGCGGGGTAAACACAGATACGCAGTATTTT.

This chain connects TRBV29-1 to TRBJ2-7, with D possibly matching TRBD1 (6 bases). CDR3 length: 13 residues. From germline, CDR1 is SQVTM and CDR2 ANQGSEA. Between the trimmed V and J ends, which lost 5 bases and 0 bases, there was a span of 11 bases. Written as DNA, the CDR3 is TGCAGCGTTTTCATGGACAGCTCCTACGAGCAGTACTTC. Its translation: CSVFMDSSYEQYF.

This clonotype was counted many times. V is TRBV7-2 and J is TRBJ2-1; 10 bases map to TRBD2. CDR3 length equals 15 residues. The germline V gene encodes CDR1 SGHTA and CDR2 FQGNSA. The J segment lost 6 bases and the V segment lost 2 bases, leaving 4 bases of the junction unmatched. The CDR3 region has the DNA TGTGCCAGCAGCTTAACACGACTAGCGGGCAATGAGCAGTTCTTC. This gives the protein CASSLTRLAGNEQFF.

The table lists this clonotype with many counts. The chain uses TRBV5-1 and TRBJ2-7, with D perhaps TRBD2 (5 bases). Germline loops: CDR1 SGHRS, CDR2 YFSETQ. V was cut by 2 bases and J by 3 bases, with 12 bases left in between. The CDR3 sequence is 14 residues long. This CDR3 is CASSFFPGNYEQYF. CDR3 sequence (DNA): TGCGCCAGCAGCTTTTTCCCGGGAAACTACGAGCAGTACTTC.

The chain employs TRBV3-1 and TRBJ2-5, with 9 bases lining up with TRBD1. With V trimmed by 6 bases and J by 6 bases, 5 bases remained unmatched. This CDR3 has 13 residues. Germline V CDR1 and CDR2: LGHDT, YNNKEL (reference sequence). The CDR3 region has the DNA TGTGCCAGCAGACGACAGGGGGAGAAGACCCAGTACTTC. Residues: CASRRQGEKTQYF.

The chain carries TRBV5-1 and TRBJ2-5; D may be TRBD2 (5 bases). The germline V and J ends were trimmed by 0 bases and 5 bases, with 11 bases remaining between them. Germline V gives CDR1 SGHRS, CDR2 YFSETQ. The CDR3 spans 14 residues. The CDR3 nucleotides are TGCGCCAGCAGCTTGGGCTTTCCGGGGGAGACCCAGTACTTC. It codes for CASSLGFPGETQYF.

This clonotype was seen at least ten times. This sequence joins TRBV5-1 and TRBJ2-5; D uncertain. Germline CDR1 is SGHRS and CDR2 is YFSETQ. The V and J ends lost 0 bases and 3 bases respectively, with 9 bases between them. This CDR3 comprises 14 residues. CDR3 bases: TGCGCCAGCAGCTTGGGGCCGATGGAAGAGACCCAGTACTTC. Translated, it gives CASSLGPMEETQYF.